Listed below are T cell receptor beta chains from one sample, sequenced in a study of PD-L1 blockade in urothelial cancer. Some clones are missing from TCRdb's copy, which holds only in-frame ones; the method was immunoSEQ multiplex PCR. This table holds over 75,000 clones, approximately 87% found once. This material consisted of PBMCs, taken around atezolizumab (anti-PD-L1) treatment. All receptors come from a man aged 55 to 69 with urothelial cancer. Both conserved end residues are part of each CDR3. Fields, in order: clone size, J gene, V gene, D gene, CDR3 protein, CDR3 DNA. D genes are given only for firm matches. For some rows the clone size is stated as once, few or many, or as a class when expanded; others skip it.

- | TRBJ2-7 | TRBV5-4 | TRBD1 | CASSLGTEILSYEQYF | TGTGCCAGCAGCTTAGGGACAGAAATACTTTCCTACGAGCAGTACTTC
- | TRBJ1-1 | TRBV28 | TRBD1 | CASSDGTGRRLTEAFF | TGTGCCAGCAGTGACGGGACAGGGAGGCGGTTGACTGAAGCTTTCTTT
once | TRBJ2-7 | TRBV29-1 | - | CSVEETRKSYEQYF | TGCAGCGTTGAAGAGACTAGGAAGAGCTACGAGCAGTACTTC
- | TRBJ2-2 | TRBV29-1 | - | CSVDGPSGTGELFF | TGCAGCGTTGATGGACCAAGCGGCACCGGGGAGCTGTTTTTT
- | TRBJ1-4 | TRBV2 | - | CASRGPTNEKLFF | TGTGCCAGCAGGGGGCCAACTAATGAAAAACTGTTTTTT
- | TRBJ2-3 | TRBV7-9 | - | CASVYRQRATDTQYF | TGTGCCAGCGTGTATCGGCAGAGGGCCACAGATACGCAGTATTTT
- | TRBJ2-2 | TRBV25-1 | TRBD2 | CASSKSGKNTGELFF | TGTGCCAGCAGTAAAAGCGGGAAGAACACCGGGGAGCTGTTTTTT
- | TRBJ1-2 | TRBV5-4 | - | CASSADGSRGYIF | TGTGCCAGCAGCGCTGATGGATCCAGGGGCTACATCTTC
- | TRBJ2-7 | TRBV5-4 | TRBD2 | CASSRASGTSYEQYF | TGTGCCAGCAGCCGAGCAAGCGGGACTTCCTACGAGCAGTACTTC
- | TRBJ2-7 | TRBV7-2 | TRBD1 | CASSPPGQGIYEQYF | TGTGCCAGCAGCCCGCCGGGACAGGGAATCTACGAGCAGTACTTC
- | TRBJ2-1 | TRBV4-2 | - | CASSGGRIAQSSYNEQFF | TGTGCCAGCAGCGGTGGCCGAATAGCGCAGAGCTCCTACAATGAGCAGTTCTTC
- | TRBJ2-1 | TRBV4-3 | - | CASSQDPQNEQFF | TGCGCCAGCAGCCAAGATCCCCAGAATGAGCAGTTCTTC
- | TRBJ2-1 | TRBV11-2 | TRBD2 | CASSQGTSGGDEQFF | TGTGCCAGCAGCCAAGGGACTAGCGGCGGGGATGAGCAGTTCTTC
- | TRBJ1-5 | TRBV27 | - | CASSSANRNQPQHF | TGTGCCAGCAGTTCCGCAAATCGGAATCAGCCCCAGCATTTT
once | TRBJ2-3 | TRBV27 | - | CASSSEWASTDTQYF | TGTGCCAGCAGTTCCGAGTGGGCTAGCACAGATACGCAGTATTTT
- | TRBJ2-7 | TRBV7-2 | - | CASSPSSTGSSYEQYF | TGTGCCAGCAGCCCCTCTTCGACGGGAAGCTCCTACGAGCAGTACTTC
- | TRBJ2-2 | TRBV2 | TRBD2 | CASRSLAGGNTGELFF | TGTGCCAGCAGATCCCTAGCGGGGGGGAACACCGGGGAGCTGTTTTTT
- | TRBJ2-5 | TRBV6-1 | - | CASSREFETQYF | TGTGCCAGCAGCCGGGAGTTTGAGACCCAGTACTTC
- | TRBJ1-4 | TRBV7-2 | - | CASSIRLTNEKLFF | TGTGCCAGCAGCATAAGACTTACTAATGAAAAACTGTTTTTT
- | TRBJ1-2 | TRBV27 | - | CASSPGGGRWSGYTF | TGTGCCAGCAGCCCTGGGGGGGGGCGGTGGAGTGGCTACACCTTC
few | TRBJ2-1 | TRBV11-2 | - | CASSSTLSSYNEQFF | TGTGCCAGCAGCTCTACTCTGAGCTCCTACAATGAGCAGTTCTTC
- | TRBJ2-7 | TRBV29-1 | TRBD1 | CSVEGQGIHEQYF | TGCAGCGTAGAGGGACAGGGTATCCACGAGCAGTACTTC
- | TRBJ2-3 | TRBV29-1 | TRBD1 | CSVLRTGGVDTQYF | TGCAGCGTCCTCCGGACAGGGGGCGTGGATACGCAGTATTTT
- | TRBJ2-3 | TRBV9 | TRBD2 | CASSVTSASTDTQYF | TGTGCCAGCAGCGTAACTAGCGCGTCCACAGATACGCAGTATTTT
- | TRBJ1-4 | TRBV28 | TRBD1 | CASSQIRQGFGEKLFF | TGTGCCAGCAGTCAGATACGACAGGGATTTGGTGAAAAACTGTTTTTT
- | TRBJ2-7 | TRBV5-4 | - | CASSALDRGDYYEQYF | TGTGCCAGCAGCGCACTGGACCGAGGCGACTACTACGAGCAGTACTTC
- | TRBJ2-1 | TRBV15 | TRBD2 | CATSRSGTSLSYEQFF | TGTGCCACCAGCAGATCGGGGACTAGTCTTAGCTATGAGCAGTTCTTC
- | TRBJ2-5 | TRBV15 | - | CATSLTWAETQYF | TGTGCCACCAGCCTCACGTGGGCAGAGACCCAGTACTTC